What follows are 20 T cell receptor beta chains derived from one specimen sequenced in a study of radiotherapy plus CTLA-4 blockade in lung cancer. Assay used: immunoSEQ multiplex PCR; TCRdb lists only in-frame clones, some missing. The sample holds about 97,000 clones, 65% to 80% seen once. The sequences come from peripheral blood, collected from a patient treated with radiotherapy plus ipilimumab. The receptors originated from a human donor with non-small cell lung cancer who had a partial response to radiotherapy plus ipilimumab. Some clones in this sample may be carry-over from other donors' samples.

CDR3 region: CASSPISGVSEQYF. The CDR3 DNA reads TGTGCCAGCTCACCAATTTCAGGGGTGAGTGAGCAGTACTTC. The rearrangement uses TRBV18 and TRBJ2-7; D is perhaps TRBD1 (6 bases). V was trimmed by 2 bases and J by 7 bases, leaving 15 bases between them. The CDR3 loop spans 14 amino acids. CDR1 is KGHSH and CDR2 is LQKENI in the germline V gene.

The V and J genes are TRBV27 and TRBJ1-5; D is undetermined. Germline CDR1 reads MNHEY; CDR2 reads SMNVEV (reference sequence). The CDR3 consists of 16 residues. V was cut by 0 bases and J by 0 bases, with 9 bases left in between. The CDR3 bases are TGTGCCAGCAGTTTATCGTCCACCTATAGCAATCAGCCCCAGCATTTT. Its protein product is CASSLSSTYSNQPQHF.

This sequence joins TRBV7-9 and TRBJ2-2, with D perhaps TRBD1 (6 bases). This CDR3 region has 14 residues. Germline V CDR1 and CDR2: SEHNR, FQNEAQ (reference sequence). V gave up 5 bases and J gave up 6 bases, with 13 bases separating them. CDR3 loop: CASSLAGVAGELFF. In DNA, the CDR3 is TGTGCCAGCAGCCTGGCAGGGGTGGCCGGGGAGCTGTTTTTT.

The CDR3 bases are TGTGCCAGCAGCGCGACAGCTCAAGAGACCCAGTACTTC. Translated: CASSATAQETQYF. This chain uses TRBV7-3 with TRBJ2-5, with TRBD1 as a possible D gene (5 bases). Trimming took 5 bases from V and 2 from J, leaving 9 bases between them. The CDR3 covers 13 residues. Germline V CDR1 and CDR2: SGHTA, FQGTGA.

The gene calls are TRBV29-1 and TRBJ2-5; D not certain. Germline V CDR1 and CDR2: SQVTM, ANQGSEA. V was trimmed by 5 bases and J by 4 bases, leaving 8 bases between them. CDR3 length equals 11 residues. CDR3: CSVFRGETQYF. The CDR3 DNA sequence: TGCAGCGTTTTCCGAGGAGAGACCCAGTACTTC. Full variable domain (rest looked up from reference TRBV29-1 and TRBJ2-5): SAVISQKPSRDICQRGTSLTIQCQVDSQVTMMFWYRQQPGQSLTLIATANQGSEATYESGFVIDKFPISRPNLTFSTLTVSNMSPEDSSIYLCSVFRGETQYFGPGTRLLVL.

This sequence joins TRBV25-1 and TRBJ2-3; a possible D gene is TRBD1 (6 bases). CDR1 is MGHDK and CDR2 is SYGVNS in the germline V gene. The V and J ends lost 6 bases and 3 bases respectively, with 13 bases between them. CDR3 size: 14 residues. The CDR3 DNA sequence: TGTGCCAGCAGCGTAAGAGGGGGTACAGATACGCAGTATTTT. Its translation is CASSVRGGTDTQYF.

This clone was counted a few times. The J gene is TRBJ1-1, the V gene TRBV6-5; 10 bases are shared with TRBD1. The junction had 12 bases not matched to a gene; V was cut back by 11 bases and J by 3 bases. CDR3 length equals 15 residues. Germline CDR1 is MNHEY and CDR2 is SVGAGI. The DNA of the CDR3 is TGTGCCGGACGGACAGGGGGGTCTGGCGACACTGAAGCTTTCTTT. Translation gives CAGRTGGSGDTEAFF.

This clone was observed a few times. The rearrangement joins TRBV7-9 to TRBJ1-1; TRBD1 might be the D (6 bases). The V and J ends lost 2 bases and 11 bases respectively, with 12 bases between them. CDR1 is SEHNR and CDR2 is FQNEAQ in the germline V gene (reference sequence). The CDR3 spans 12 residues. CDR3 region: CASSLTGSAAFF. The CDR3 DNA sequence: TGTGCCAGCAGCTTAACAGGGTCGGCCGCTTTCTTT.

This rearrangement joins TRBV30 to TRBJ1-2, with 8 bases matching TRBD1. Unmatched junction bases numbered 10, after V lost 5 bases and J lost 5 bases. Germline loops: CDR1 GTSNPN, CDR2 SVGIG (reference sequence). The CDR3 has 14 amino acids. CDR3 sequence: CAWGQGLAGYGYTF. The DNA for the CDR3 is TGTGCCTGGGGACAGGGCCTAGCGGGGTATGGCTACACCTTC.

The sample holds a few counts of this clone. The J gene is TRBJ1-1, the V gene TRBV27; TRBD1 matches 9 bases. This CDR3 region has 16 residues. Trimming cost V 5 bases and J 4 bases; bases outside gene matches: 11. CDR1 and CDR2 (germline): MNHEY, SMNVEV (reference sequence). CDR3 sequence (DNA): TGTGCCAGCAGTATTCGGACAGGGGCCTATGGCACTGAAGCTTTCTTT. This encodes CASSIRTGAYGTEAFF.

The genes are TRBV14 and TRBJ2-1; TRBD2 matches at 7 bases. CDR1 is SGHDN, CDR2 FVKESK, per germline. With 4 bases clipped from V and 1 base from J, the junction kept 1 base outside the gene matches. The CDR3 spans 14 residues. The CDR3 DNA follows: TGTGCCAGCAGCCTCGGGGGGTCCTACAATGAGCAGTTCTTC. Protein product: CASSLGGSYNEQFF.

This clone has just a few counts. This chain connects TRBV5-4 to TRBJ2-5; 9 positions match TRBD2. The CDR3 contains 13 residues. Germline CDR1 is SGHNT and CDR2 is YYREEE (reference sequence). V was pared by 3 bases and J by 5 bases, with 2 bases of the junction left unmatched. CDR3 sequence (DNA): TGTGCCAGCAGCTATGGACTAGCGGAGACCCAGTACTTC. This codes for CASSYGLAETQYF.

To note about this clone: One end of the junction varies from germline; a read error may be responsible. The genes are TRBV5-8 and TRBJ1-1; a weak D match, TRBD1 (5 bases). There are 13 residues in the CDR3. Per the germline V gene, CDR1 is SGHTS and CDR2 is YDEGEE. The CDR3, as DNA: TGTGCCAGCCGCTTTAGGGGGAACACTGAAGCTTTCTTT. Residues: CASRFRGNTEAFF.

The CDR3: CASSRTGYGYTF. As DNA, the CDR3 is TGTGCCAGCAGTAGAACGGGCTATGGCTACACCTTC. The gene calls are TRBV6-5 and TRBJ1-2; D unresolved. This CDR3 is 12 amino acids long. The V and J ends lost 5 bases and 4 bases respectively, with 8 bases between them. Germline CDR1 and CDR2: MNHEY and SVGAGI.

The gene calls are TRBV11-1 and TRBJ1-4; 9 bases are a match to TRBD1. From germline, CDR1 is SGHAT and CDR2 FQDESV (reference sequence). There are 14 residues in the CDR3. The V segment lost 6 bases and the J segment 6 bases; nucleotides outside the gene matches: 5. CDR3 in amino acids: CASRPGQGDEKLFF. For the CDR3, the DNA is TGTGCCAGCAGACCGGGACAGGGTGATGAAAAACTGTTTTTT.

The CDR3 spells CASSKDMGAASPLHF. CDR3 DNA sequence: TGTGCCAGCAGCAAAGACATGGGGGCCGCTTCACCCCTCCACTTT. The chain recombines TRBV7-9 with TRBJ1-6, with D maybe TRBD1 (6 bases). CDR3 length equals 15 residues. Looked up from germline, CDR1 is SEHNR and CDR2 is FQNEAQ (reference sequence). The V end lost 5 bases, the J end lost 9 bases, and 17 bases lay between the germline ends.

This clone was recorded a few times. This chain uses TRBV7-8 with TRBJ1-4; the D is unclear. The CDR3 is 13 amino acids. CDR1 and CDR2 from the germline V gene are SGHVS and FQNEAQ. The germline V and J ends were trimmed by 3 bases and 7 bases, with 9 bases remaining between them. CDR3 residues: CASSFAGLEKLFF. DNA of the CDR3: TGTGCCAGCAGCTTCGCAGGCCTTGAAAAACTGTTTTTT.

The genes are TRBV28 and TRBJ2-7, with a possible D match to TRBD1 (6 bases). CDR1 MDHEN and CDR2 SYDVKM come from the germline V gene. V lost 7 bases to trimming and J lost 3 bases, with 19 bases between them. The CDR3 consists of 15 residues. The CDR3 sequence: CASTIGGTGRYEQYF. CDR3 DNA sequence: TGTGCCAGCACTATTGGGGGTACAGGGCGCTACGAGCAGTACTTC. Based on the CDR3 plus reference TRBV28 and TRBJ2-7, the full variable domain is DVKVTQSSRYLVKRTGEKVFLECVQDMDHENMFWYRQDPGLGLRLIYFSYDVKMKEKGDIPEGYSVSREKKERFSLILESASTNQTSMYLCASTIGGTGRYEQYFGPGTRLTVT.

CDR3 sequence reads: CASSYSQYQRSNEQFF. Written as DNA, the CDR3 is TGTGCCAGCAGTTACTCCCAGTACCAGCGGAGCAATGAGCAGTTCTTC. This chain connects TRBV6-6 to TRBJ2-1; maybe TRBD2 (5 bases). V was cut by 0 bases and J by 6 bases, with 15 bases left in between. The CDR3 consists of 16 residues. The germline V gene encodes CDR1 MNHNY and CDR2 SVGAGI (reference sequence).

V is TRBV28 and J is TRBJ2-6, with D perhaps matching TRBD2 (5 bases). V was pared by 2 bases and J by 1 base, with 9 bases between. The CDR3 is 16 amino acids. CDR1 and CDR2 (germline): MDHEN, SYDVKM. Here the CDR3 reads CASSLGGQSGANVLTF. CDR3 nucleotide sequence: TGTGCCAGCAGTTTAGGAGGCCAATCTGGGGCCAACGTCCTGACTTTC.